This TCR beta chain was sequenced during a study of T-cell memory formation after mild COVID-19 listed by TCRdb under 2021. Study-level background: TCR sequence clusters from the two donors were largely donor specific. Longitudinal TCRalpha and TCRbeta repertoire sequencing tracked T-cell clones expanding and contracting after mild COVID-19 in a couple of donors. The cohort comprised two young, previously healthy adult volunteers, one female and one male.

Details on this clonotype: It lacks a known antigen. No much larger clonotype is one base removed from it; base qualities were not supplied.

On the study overall, not on this receptor specifically: Some responding clones were detected in pre-infection memory, which suggested that pre-existing cross-reactive memory T cells had joined the SARS-CoV-2 response. From day 15 to 85, contracting clones showed balanced CD4/CD8 phenotypes, whereas a second wave of clones that expanded from day 15 to 37 leaned towards CD4+. Only a couple of mild cases were covered by the study, and larger cohorts that include severe cases with pre-infection samples were considered necessary. Contracting CD4+ clones turned up mainly in the CM and EM memory subsets, whereas EMRA was where CD8+ clones were enriched. SARS-CoV-2 specificity of the second-wave clones peaking on day 37 was not confirmed.

The run used an Illumina NovaSeq 6000. TCRalpha and TCRbeta cDNA libraries were built by 5'RACE with constant-segment primers, adding sample barcodes and unique molecular identifiers. Trizol reagent was used to extract RNA from every sample. Amplification of the libraries took two PCR steps, and the second step added a second sample barcode plus Illumina TruSeq adapters. The libraries were sequenced on an Illumina NovaSeq using 2 x 150 bp paired-end reads. As for how the authors treated the data: Reads were demultiplexed and collapsed into UMI-guided consensus sequences with migec v1.2.7. Using mixcr v2.1.11, UMI consensuses were aligned to TRA and TRB V and J templates and then assembled into clonotypes. Expanded or contracted clonotypes were those called significant by both edgeR and NoisET, with noise models trained on biological replicates. For edgeR calls, the thresholds were a false discovery rate-adjusted p below 0.01 and a log2 fold-change of 1. As an exploratory analysis of dynamics, max-normalized trajectories of the 1000 most abundant clonotypes were examined with PCA combined with hierarchical clustering. Separately sequenced CD4+ and CD8+ repertoires were used to assign the CD4 or CD8 phenotype of responding clones. TCRdb ran its own pipeline on the public reads, namely fastp trimming at Q25 and MiXCR clone calling, and kept in-frame beta chains. CDR3 protein sequences are deduplicated, and each keeps its most common genes and DNA. TCRdb's processing, not the authors', yielded these V and J calls. The sample has 84,000 or so distinct CDR3 sequences on record, roughly 14% of them singletons. 30% to 35% of the sample rests with the top ten.

Ficoll-Paque density gradient centrifugation was used to isolate PBMCs. Between the V and J ends, shortened by 8 bases and 2 bases respectively, the junction contains 19 bases. CDR1 and CDR2 are drawn from the germline V gene: MDHEN, SYDVKM. The CDR3 goes from the cysteine to the phenylalanine over 15 residues. The CDR3 DNA has 45 bases and is translated from base 1. This receptor was taken from an adult woman who had mild COVID-19 (a few samples of this study predate the infection). The sample titles of this study are shuffled in the database, so cell type and time point are left out; the donor was told from shared clones. The sample consisted of PBMCs or a T cell subset sorted from them (not recorded which). Recombination connected TRBV28 to TRBJ2-7; the D gene is perhaps TRBD2, from 5 matching bases. The encoded CDR3 is CASRGLDLSTYEQYF. The sequenced DNA is TGTGCCAGCCGGGGATTGGACTTATCAACCTACGAGCAGTACTTC.